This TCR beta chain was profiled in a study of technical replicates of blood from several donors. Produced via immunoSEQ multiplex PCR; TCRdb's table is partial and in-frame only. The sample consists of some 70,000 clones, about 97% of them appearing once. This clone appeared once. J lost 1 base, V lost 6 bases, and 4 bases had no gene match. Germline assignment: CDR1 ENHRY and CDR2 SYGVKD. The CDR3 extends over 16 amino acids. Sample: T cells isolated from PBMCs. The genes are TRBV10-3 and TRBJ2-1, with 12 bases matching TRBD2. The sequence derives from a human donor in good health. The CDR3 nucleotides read TGTGCCATCAGCGGACTAGCGGGACGTTCCTACAATGAGCAGTTCTTC. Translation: CAISGLAGRSYNEQFF.